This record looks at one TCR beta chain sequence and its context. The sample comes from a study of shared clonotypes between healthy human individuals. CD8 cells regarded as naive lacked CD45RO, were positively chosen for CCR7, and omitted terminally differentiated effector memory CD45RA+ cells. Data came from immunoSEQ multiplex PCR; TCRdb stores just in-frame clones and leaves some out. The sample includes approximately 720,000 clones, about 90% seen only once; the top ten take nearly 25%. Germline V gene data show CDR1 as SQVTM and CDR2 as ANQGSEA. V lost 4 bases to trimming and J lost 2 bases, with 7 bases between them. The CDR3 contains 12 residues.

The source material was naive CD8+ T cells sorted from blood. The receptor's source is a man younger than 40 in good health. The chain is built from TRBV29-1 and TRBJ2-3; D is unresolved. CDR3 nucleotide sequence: TGCAGCGTTGGGCCAAACACAGATACGCAGTATTTT. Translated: CSVGPNTDTQYF.